This T cell receptor beta chain was identified in a study of T cell clonality in common variable immunodeficiency. This clone was seen a few times. Its antigen is not identified. The read ends 3 residues early relative to the CDR3; the germline J gene fills the gap. Points from the study as a whole: Shared TCRbeta clones were fewer between CVID subjects than controls. CVID subjects had higher TCRbeta clonality than healthy controls, most marked in about a third. Reportedly, TCR beta sequences from common variable immunodeficiency showed fewer deletions and N-nucleotide insertions.

Germline CDR1 and CDR2: MNHEY and SVGEGT. The CDR3 loop spans 13 amino acids. Trimming shortened V by 2 bases and J by 3 bases, and 7 bases separated the two germline ends. The protocol was immunoSEQ multiplex PCR, while the TCRdb copy is restricted to in-frame clones and leaves out a portion. The profile covers about 42,000 clones, none occurring a single time. The chain employs TRBV6-2 or TRBV6-3 and TRBJ1-2; D is uncertain. The clonotype originates from a human donor with common variable immunodeficiency. The source material was peripheral blood mononuclear cells. The chain's CDR3 is CASSYGPDYGYTF. The covered CDR3 bases are TGTGCCAGCAGTTACGGGCCGGACTATGGC.